This T cell receptor (beta chain) was found in a study of cytomegalovirus exposure and HLA in healthy donors. PCR used 60 Vbeta primers and 13 Jbeta primers. The data were produced by immunoSEQ multiplex PCR, yet TCRdb's version contains in-frame clones alone and is incomplete. Of around 230,000 clones listed, more than 75% are singletons. CDR1 is SQVTM and CDR2 is ANQGSEA in the germline V gene. This CDR3 contains 11 residues. Trimming pared 5 bases from V and 8 bases from J, leaving 10 bases between. Sequenced input: PBMCs. The chain is built from TRBV29-1 and TRBJ2-1; no firm D call. This sequence was found in a girl aged 2 to 9 in good health and CMV-seronegative. The CDR3 sequence is CSVYGDYEQFF. CDR3 nucleotides: TGCAGCGTTTACGGAGACTATGAGCAGTTCTTC.